The 2 T cell receptor beta chains listed next were all sequenced from one sample in a study of T cell clonality in common variable immunodeficiency. Findings of the study overall: Reportedly, TCR beta sequences from common variable immunodeficiency showed fewer deletions and N-nucleotide insertions.

These receptors lack a known antigen. Profiled with immunoSEQ multiplex PCR; TCRdb holds only in-frame clones, not every one. This table holds nearly 20,000 clones with no singletons; the top ten claim roughly 2.5%. The source material was peripheral blood mononuclear cells. These TCRs come from a human donor with common variable immunodeficiency.

Comment on this clone: Coverage ceases 3 residues before the CDR3 finishes, and the germline J gene fills in the end. The V gene is TRBV20-1, the J gene TRBJ1-1; TRBD1 agrees at 8 bases. J lost 6 bases, V lost 5 bases, and 5 bases had no gene match. This CDR3 contains 12 residues. The germline V gene has CDR1 DFQATT and CDR2 SNEGSKA (reference sequence). The CDR3 protein is CSALRGLAEAFF. Incomplete CDR3 DNA: TGCAGTGCTCTCAGGGGGCTGGCTGAA.

In its sample, this clone was seen many times. The sequenced part of the CDR3 DNA is TGTGCCAGTAGTATAGATATCGCAGAAGCCTACGAG. Encoded protein: CASSIDIAEAYE. The full-length CDR3 reads as CASSIDIAEAYEQYF. The V and J genes are TRBV19 and TRBJ2-7; no clear D. The read gets to within 3 residues of the CDR3 end, and the germline J gene fills in the rest. Trimming took off 0 bases at V and 2 bases at J, with 11 bases between the two ends. CDR1 is LNHDA and CDR2 is SQIVND in the germline V gene (reference sequence). The length of the CDR3 is 15 residues.